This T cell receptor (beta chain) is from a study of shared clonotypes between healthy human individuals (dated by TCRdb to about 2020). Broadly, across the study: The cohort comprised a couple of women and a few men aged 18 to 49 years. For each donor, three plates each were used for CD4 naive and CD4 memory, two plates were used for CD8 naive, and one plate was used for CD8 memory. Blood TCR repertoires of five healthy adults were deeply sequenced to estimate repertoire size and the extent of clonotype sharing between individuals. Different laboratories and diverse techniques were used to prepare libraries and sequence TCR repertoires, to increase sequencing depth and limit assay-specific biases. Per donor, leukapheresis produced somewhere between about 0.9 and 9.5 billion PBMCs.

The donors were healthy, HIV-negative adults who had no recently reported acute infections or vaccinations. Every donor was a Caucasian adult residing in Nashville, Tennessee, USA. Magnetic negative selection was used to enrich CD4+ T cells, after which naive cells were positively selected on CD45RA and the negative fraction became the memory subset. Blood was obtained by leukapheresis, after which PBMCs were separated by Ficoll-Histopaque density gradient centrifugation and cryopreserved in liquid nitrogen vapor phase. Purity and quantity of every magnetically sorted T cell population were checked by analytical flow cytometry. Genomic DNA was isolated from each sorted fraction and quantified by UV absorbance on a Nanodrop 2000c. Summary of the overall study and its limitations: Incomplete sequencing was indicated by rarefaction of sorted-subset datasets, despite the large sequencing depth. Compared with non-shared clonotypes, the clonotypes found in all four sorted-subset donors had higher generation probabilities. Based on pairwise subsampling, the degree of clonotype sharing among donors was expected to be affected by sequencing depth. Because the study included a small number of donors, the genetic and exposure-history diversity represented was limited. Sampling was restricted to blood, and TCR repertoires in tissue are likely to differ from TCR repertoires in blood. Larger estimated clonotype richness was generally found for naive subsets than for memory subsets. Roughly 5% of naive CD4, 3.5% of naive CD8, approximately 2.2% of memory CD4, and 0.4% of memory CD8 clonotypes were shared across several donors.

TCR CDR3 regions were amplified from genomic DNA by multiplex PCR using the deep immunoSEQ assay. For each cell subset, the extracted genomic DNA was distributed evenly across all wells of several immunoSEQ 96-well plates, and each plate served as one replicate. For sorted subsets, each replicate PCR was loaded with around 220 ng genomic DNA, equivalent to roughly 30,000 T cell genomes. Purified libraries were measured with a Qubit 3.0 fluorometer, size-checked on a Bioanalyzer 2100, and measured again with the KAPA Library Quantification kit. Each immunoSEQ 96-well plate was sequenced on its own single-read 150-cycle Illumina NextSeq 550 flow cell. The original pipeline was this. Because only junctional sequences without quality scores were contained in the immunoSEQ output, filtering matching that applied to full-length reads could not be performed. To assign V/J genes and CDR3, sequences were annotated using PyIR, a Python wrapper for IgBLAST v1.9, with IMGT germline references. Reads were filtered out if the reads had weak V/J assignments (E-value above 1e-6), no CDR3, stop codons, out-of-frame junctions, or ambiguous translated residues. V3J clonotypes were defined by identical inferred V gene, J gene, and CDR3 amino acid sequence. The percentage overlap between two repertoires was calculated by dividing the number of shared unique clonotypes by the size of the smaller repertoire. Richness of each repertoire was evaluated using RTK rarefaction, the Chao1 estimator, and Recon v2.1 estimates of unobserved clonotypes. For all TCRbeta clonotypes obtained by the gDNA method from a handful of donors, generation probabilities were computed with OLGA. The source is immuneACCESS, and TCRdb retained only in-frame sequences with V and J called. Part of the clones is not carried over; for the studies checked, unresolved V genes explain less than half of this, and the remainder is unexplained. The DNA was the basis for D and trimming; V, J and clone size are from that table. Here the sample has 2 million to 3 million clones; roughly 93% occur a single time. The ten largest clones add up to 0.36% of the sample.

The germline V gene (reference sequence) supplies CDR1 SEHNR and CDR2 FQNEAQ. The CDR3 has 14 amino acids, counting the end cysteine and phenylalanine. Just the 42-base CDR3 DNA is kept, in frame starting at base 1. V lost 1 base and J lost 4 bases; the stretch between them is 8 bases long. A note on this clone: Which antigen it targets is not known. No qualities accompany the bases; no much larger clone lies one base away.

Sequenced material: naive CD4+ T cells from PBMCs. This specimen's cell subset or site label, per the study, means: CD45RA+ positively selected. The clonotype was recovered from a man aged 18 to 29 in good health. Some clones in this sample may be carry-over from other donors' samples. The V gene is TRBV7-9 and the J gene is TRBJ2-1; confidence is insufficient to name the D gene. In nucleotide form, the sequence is TGTGCCAGCAGCTTAGTCGACCAGTACAATGAGCAGTTCTTC. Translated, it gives CASSLVDQYNEQFF. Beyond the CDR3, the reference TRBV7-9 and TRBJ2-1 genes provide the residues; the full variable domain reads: DTGVSQNPRHKITKRGQNVTFRCDPISEHNRLYWYRQTLGQGPEFLTYFQNEAQLEKSRLLSDRFSAERPKGSFSTLEIQRTEQGDSAMYLCASSLVDQYNEQFFGPGTRLTVL.